The text below deals with one T cell receptor beta chain. In the authors' workflow: Reference gene primer amplification yielded estimated nucleated cell counts. Repertoires were generated with immunoSEQ multiplex PCR, while TCRdb's copy carries only in-frame clones and drops some. V and J calls and clone size are those listed in that table; D and trimming were worked out from the DNA. The sample lists about 280,000 clones; almost 85% were seen once. The sample belongs to a study of blood T cell repertoires in COVID-19. Study background: Sites in the United States, Italy and Spain provided acute and convalescent COVID-19 samples. The cDNA or gDNA used as material had been derived from T cells, B-cell-depleted T cells, or PBMCs.

The CDR3 has 11 residues. Germline V gene data show CDR1 as PRHDT and CDR2 as FYEKMQ (reference sequence). Trimming left V 5 bases short and J 4 bases short, with 5 bases between. Sequenced input: peripheral blood. The receptor comes from a man aged 50 to 60 with active or convalescent COVID-19. The gene calls are TRBV13 and TRBJ1-1; D is unclear. Here the CDR3 reads CASSLFTEAFF. Here the CDR3 DNA reads TGTGCCAGCAGCCTCTTCACTGAAGCTTTCTTT.